This T cell receptor (beta chain) was sequenced during a study of blood T cells in healthy people across ages. The study's findings and limits: Relative to aged donors, long-lived donors carried more naive CD4+ cells and displayed higher diversity.

This clonotype was counted only a few times. Its antigen remains unknown. Donors were healthy Caucasian individuals from Russia aged roughly 6 to 95. Each donor gave roughly 9.8 milliliters of peripheral blood. The V gene end was trimmed by 0 bases and the J gene end by 3 bases; junction bases not matched to a gene: 8. The V gene's germline CDR1 is SGDLS and CDR2 YYNGEE. The CDR3 is 16 residues long. Alongside a J-beta primer mix, a sample-barcoded 5' primer served in a second PCR lasting 7 to 11 cycles. The template-switch adaptor, which had 12 random nucleotides, put a tag on each cDNA molecule. TCRdb analysed the 5' RACE reads with MiXCR anew, one entry per CDR3 protein. The table has fewer than 2 million distinct CDR3 sequences, 39% seen once; the top ten hold 23%.

The rearrangement uses TRBV9 and TRBJ1-2; the match to TRBD1 covers 7 bases. The sequence came from a human donor in good health. The specimen was blood. The CDR3 protein is CASSVDGRGYDYGYTF. The CDR3 region has the DNA TGTGCCAGCAGCGTAGATGGCAGGGGGTACGACTATGGCTACACCTTC.